The 30 T cell receptor beta chains in this list originate from one sample, sequenced in a study of blood T cell repertoires in COVID-19 (dated by TCRdb to about 2020). Library preparation used the immunoSEQ multiplex PCR assay. TCRdb re-hosts the immuneACCESS table, in-frame sequences only. Its copies lack some clones; in the studies checked, an unresolved V gene accounts for under half of them, and the cause for the rest is not known. This sample lists 250,000 to 300,000 clones; 75% to 90% were detected once. The ten most abundant clones make up under 5.5% of the sample. Input material: peripheral blood. The receptors here all came from a man between 60 and 75 years old who had recovered from COVID-19.

This rearrangement joins TRBV5-6 to TRBJ2-1; D gene ambiguous. This CDR3 spans 12 amino acids. From germline, CDR1 is SGHDT and CDR2 YYEEEE. The V gene lost 4 bases and the J gene lost 6 bases, with 8 bases spanning the gap. CDR3 amino acids: CASSTAANEQFF. The DNA for the CDR3 is TGTGCCAGCAGCACTGCGGCCAATGAGCAGTTCTTC.

This clone was seen a single time. The V gene is TRBV28, the J gene TRBJ2-4; TRBD1 aligns across 7 bases. V lost 2 bases to trimming and J lost 3 bases; unmatched junction nucleotides: 10. Germline CDR1 is MDHEN and CDR2 is SYDVKM. This CDR3 spans 17 amino acids. CDR3 DNA: TGTGCCAGCAGTTTAATGTCAGGGGGTGATGGCAAAAACATTCAGTACTTC. It yields the protein CASSLMSGGDGKNIQYF. The whole variable domain, remainder taken from reference TRBV28 and TRBJ2-4, is DVKVTQSSRYLVKRTGEKVFLECVQDMDHENMFWYRQDPGLGLRLIYFSYDVKMKEKGDIPEGYSVSREKKERFSLILESASTNQTSMYLCASSLMSGGDGKNIQYFGAGTRLSVL.

The chain combines TRBV19 with TRBJ1-2; D gene unclear. This CDR3 has 14 residues. V lost 4 bases to trimming and J lost 7 bases, with 16 bases between them. Germline CDR1 and CDR2: LNHDA and SQIVND (reference sequence). This CDR3 reads CASSSSGTSSGYTF. In DNA form, the CDR3 reads TGTGCCAGTAGTAGCTCGGGTACCTCAAGTGGCTACACCTTC.

V is TRBV7-9 and J is TRBJ2-7, with D possibly matching TRBD1 (5 bases). This CDR3 region has 14 residues. Per the germline V gene, CDR1 is SEHNR and CDR2 is FQNEAQ (reference sequence). Trimming took off 3 bases at V and 3 bases at J, with 12 bases between the two ends. CDR3 sequence reads: CASSFPGSGYEQYF. The CDR3 DNA is TGTGCCAGCAGCTTTCCAGGGTCGGGCTACGAGCAGTACTTC.

The CDR3 region has the DNA TGTGCCAGCAGTTTCCAGACAGGGGCGGGCTCCTACAATGAGCAGTTCTTC. It specifies CASSFQTGAGSYNEQFF. The V and J genes are TRBV27 and TRBJ2-1; TRBD1 aligns across 8 bases. Germline CDR1 reads MNHEY; CDR2 reads SMNVEV (reference sequence). This CDR3 is 17 amino acids long. The V gene end was trimmed by 3 bases and the J gene end by 0 bases; junction bases not matched to a gene: 7.

The CDR3 DNA sequence: TGTGCCAGCAGTCAAACAGGGGGCTCCTACGAGCAGTACTTC. Translated: CASSQTGGSYEQYF. V usage is TRBV6-5 and J usage is TRBJ2-7; 8 bases align to TRBD1. Trimming at V came to 5 bases and at J to 0 bases, leaving 3 bases not matched to a gene. The CDR3 has 14 amino acids. Germline V lookup: CDR1 MNHEY, CDR2 SVGAGI.

The chain joins TRBV5-6 to TRBJ2-5, with 13 nucleotides matching TRBD2. Germline-derived CDR1 and CDR2 are SGHDT and YYEEEE. The CDR3 extends over 15 amino acids. The V segment lost 4 bases and the J segment 4 bases; nucleotides outside the gene matches: 4. CDR3 DNA sequence: TGTGCCAGCAGCGGACTAGCGGGGGCTTTAGAGACCCAGTACTTC. Protein sequence: CASSGLAGALETQYF. Using reference TRBV5-6 and TRBJ2-5 for the parts outside the CDR3, the full variable domain is DAGVTQSPTHLIKTRGQQVTLRCSPKSGHDTVSWYQQALGQGPQFIFQYYEEEERQRGNFPDRFSGHQFPNYSSELNVNALLLGDSALYLCASSGLAGALETQYFGPGTRLLVL.

This clone came up a few times. The same CDR3 can be traced to other DNA sequences in this sample. This chain uses TRBV12-3 or TRBV12-4 with TRBJ2-5, with a tentative D call TRBD2 (5 bases). Trimming took 3 bases from V and 5 from J, leaving 10 bases between them. The CDR3 has 13 amino acids. The CDR3 DNA reads as TGTGCCAGCAGTTTGTCCGGGGTCGAGACCCAGTACTTC. This encodes CASSLSGVETQYF.

The chain couples TRBV7-2 to TRBJ1-3, with TRBD1 identical over 8 bases. Germline CDR1 reads SGHTA; CDR2 reads FQGNSA. CDR3 length: 15 residues. V was pared by 5 bases and J by 1 base, with 4 bases of the junction left unmatched. CDR3 nucleotide sequence: TGTGCCAGCAGCCAGACAGGGGCGTCTGGAAACACCATATATTTT. It specifies CASSQTGASGNTIYF. The whole variable domain, filled in from reference TRBV7-2 and TRBJ1-3, reads GAGVSQSPSNKVTEKGKDVELRCDPISGHTALYWYRQSLGQGLEFLIYFQGNSAPDKSGLPSDRFSAERTGGSVSTLTIQRTQQEDSAVYLCASSQTGASGNTIYFGEGSWLTVV.

J is TRBJ2-2 and V is TRBV5-1, with D perhaps TRBD2 (7 bases). The ends were cut back, 1 base at V and 7 bases at J, with 14 bases in the middle. CDR1 and CDR2 (germline): SGHRS, YFSETQ. The CDR3 runs to 15 residues. CDR3 coding DNA: TGCGCCAGCAGCTTGTTGGCGGGGGCCGGCGGGGAGCTGTTTTTT. Amino acid sequence: CASSLLAGAGGELFF.

V gene TRBV6-5 combines with J gene TRBJ2-7, with TRBD2 matching 12 bases. Germline V gives CDR1 MNHEY, CDR2 SVGAGI. The CDR3 sequence is 16 residues long. V lost 0 bases to trimming and J lost 5 bases; unmatched junction nucleotides: 5. The CDR3 sequence: CASSYSSSGGADEQYF. The DNA of the CDR3 is TGTGCCAGCAGTTACTCTTCTAGCGGGGGGGCTGACGAGCAGTACTTC.

On this clone: The sample contains more than one DNA sequence encoding this CDR3. The chain carries TRBV9 and TRBJ2-7; possibly TRBD2 for D (5 bases). CDR1 SGDLS and CDR2 YYNGEE come from the germline V gene. The CDR3 is made up of 14 amino acids. The ends were cut back, 0 bases at V and 0 bases at J, with 7 bases in the middle. The CDR3 nucleotides are TGTGCCAGCAGCGTAGCTAGCAGCTCCTACGAGCAGTACTTC. Its protein is CASSVASSSYEQYF.

The J gene is TRBJ2-3, the V gene TRBV30, with TRBD2 identical over 11 bases. This CDR3 is 16 amino acids long. The V gene end was trimmed by 2 bases and the J gene end by 5 bases; junction bases not matched to a gene: 9. Germline V gene data show CDR1 as GTSNPN and CDR2 as SVGIG (reference sequence). The CDR3 spells CAWSRRLAGTRDTQYF. The CDR3, as DNA: TGTGCCTGGAGTCGAAGACTAGCGGGAACTCGAGATACGCAGTATTTT.

The V and J genes are TRBV4-1 and TRBJ1-2, with a tentative D call TRBD1 (6 bases). This CDR3 has 15 residues. V gave up 1 base and J gave up 4 bases, with 13 bases separating them. Germline values: CDR1 MGHRA, CDR2 YSYEKL. CDR3 nucleotide sequence: TGCGCCAGCAGCCAAGGACAGGACCCCGCCTATGGCTACACCTTC. Translation: CASSQGQDPAYGYTF.

V usage is TRBV5-1 and J usage is TRBJ1-1; TRBD1 agrees at 8 bases. V dropped 4 bases and J dropped 6; count of bases not matched to a gene: 14. Looked up from germline, CDR1 is SGHRS and CDR2 is YFSETQ. The CDR3 has 16 residues. Written as DNA, the CDR3 is TGCGCCAGCAGCGAAAGCTACGGACAGGGTGGCGCTGAAGCTTTCTTT. As protein: CASSESYGQGGAEAFF.

The chain employs TRBV28 and TRBJ2-7; D might be TRBD2 (5 bases). Germline lookup yields CDR1 MDHEN and CDR2 SYDVKM. Trimming shortened V by 3 bases and J by 3 bases, and 9 bases separated the two germline ends. This CDR3 has 13 residues. In DNA form, the CDR3 reads TGTGCCAGCAGTTTGACGGGGTTCTACGAGCAGTACTTC. Translation gives CASSLTGFYEQYF.

This clone was observed a single time. The V call is TRBV28, the J call TRBJ1-1; TRBD1 matches 8 bases. After removal of 8 bases from V and 7 bases from J, the junction contained 6 bases not matched to a gene. From germline, CDR1 is MDHEN and CDR2 SYDVKM. This CDR3 is 12 amino acids long. This CDR3 reads CASVTGVLEAFF. CDR3 sequence (DNA): TGTGCCAGCGTGACAGGGGTTCTTGAAGCTTTCTTT.

This clone was recorded only once. The V and J genes are TRBV6-5 and TRBJ2-1; weak D call: TRBD2 (6 bases). Looked up from germline, CDR1 is MNHEY and CDR2 is SVGAGI. V lost 6 bases and J lost 6, with 12 bases in between. This CDR3 is 13 amino acids long. The CDR3 nucleotides are TGTGCCAGCAGGTCCGGGACTTTCAATGAGCAGTTCTTC. It translates to CASRSGTFNEQFF.

This clone was counted once. The chain's CDR3 is CASSTRLAGHNEQFF. For the CDR3, the DNA is TGTGCCAGCAGCACACGACTAGCGGGACACAATGAGCAGTTCTTC. The chain recombines TRBV7-9 with TRBJ2-1; 11 bases are shared with TRBD2. The ends lost 5 bases at V and 5 bases at J; junction bases unmatched: 5. In germline, CDR1 is SEHNR, CDR2 FQNEAQ (reference sequence). This CDR3 region has 15 residues.

The V and J genes are TRBV5-1 and TRBJ2-7; a possible D gene is TRBD1 (5 bases). The CDR3 runs to 14 residues. Per germline, CDR1 SGHRS and CDR2 YFSETQ. V was trimmed by 3 bases and J by 2 bases, leaving 12 bases between them. In DNA, the CDR3 is TGCGCCAGCAGCTCTAACTTAGGGGCCTACGAGCAGTACTTC. It yields the protein CASSSNLGAYEQYF.

This clone has only one observation. CDR3 bases: TGTGCCAGCAGTGAAATCGGGGGTCAGCCCCAGCATTTT. Its translation: CASSEIGGQPQHF. The V gene is TRBV6-1, the J gene TRBJ1-5, with D perhaps matching TRBD1 (5 bases). CDR1 is MNHNS and CDR2 is SASEGT in the germline V gene. This CDR3 is built from 13 residues. Trimming cost V 2 bases and J 6 bases, with 8 bases left between them.

This chain links TRBV6-1 with TRBJ1-4; 8 bases are a match to TRBD1. V lost 0 bases to trimming and J lost 7 bases; unmatched junction nucleotides: 7. Germline assignment: CDR1 MNHNS and CDR2 SASEGT. The CDR3 length is 16 residues. DNA of the CDR3: TGTGCCAGCAGTGAAGCGTCGGGACAGGATCTTGAAAAACTGTTTTTT. Its protein is CASSEASGQDLEKLFF.

The table lists this clone with a few counts. The chain combines TRBV7-2 with TRBJ1-6; D possibly corresponds to TRBD1 (5 bases). This CDR3 comprises 14 residues. V lost 4 bases, J lost 7 bases, and 11 bases lay in between. Germline values: CDR1 SGHTA, CDR2 FQGNSA. The CDR3 sequence is CASSSGARNSPLHF. The DNA of the CDR3 is TGTGCCAGCAGCTCTGGGGCGCGGAATTCACCCCTCCACTTT.

The gene calls are TRBV9 and TRBJ2-3, with D possibly TRBD1 on 5 matching bases. Germline loops: CDR1 SGDLS, CDR2 YYNGEE. This CDR3 is built from 14 residues. Trimming removed 0 bases from V and 12 bases from J, with 17 bases in between. The CDR3 coding sequence is TGTGCCAGCAGCGTAGTGGACACTCCCTCCTCCCAGTATTTT. The encoded protein is CASSVVDTPSSQYF.

V and J are TRBV28 and TRBJ2-5, with D tentatively TRBD2 (6 bases). The V and J ends lost 2 bases and 4 bases respectively, with 17 bases between them. The CDR3 is made up of 16 amino acids. Germline values: CDR1 MDHEN, CDR2 SYDVKM. The CDR3 is CASSLGSAGYVETQYF. The CDR3 nucleotides read TGTGCCAGCAGTTTAGGTTCTGCGGGGTACGTAGAGACCCAGTACTTC.

The chain links TRBV5-1 to TRBJ2-5; 16 nucleotides match TRBD2. The germline V gene encodes CDR1 SGHRS and CDR2 YFSETQ. This CDR3 is 17 amino acids long. Trimming at V came to 4 bases and at J to 4 bases, leaving 7 bases not matched to a gene. This CDR3 reads CASSEGTSGRAGETQYF. The CDR3 DNA reads TGCGCCAGCAGCGAAGGGACTAGCGGGAGGGCCGGAGAGACCCAGTACTTC. The complete variable domain, with remaining parts taken from reference TRBV5-1 and TRBJ2-5, reads KAGVTQTPRYLIKTRGQQVTLSCSPISGHRSVSWYQQTPGQGLQFLFEYFSETQRNKGNFPGRFSGRQFSNSRSEMNVSTLELGDSALYLCASSEGTSGRAGETQYFGPGTRLLVL.

This clone has just one count. V gene TRBV2 combines with J gene TRBJ2-3, with TRBD2 matching over 7 bases. J was trimmed by 3 bases and V by 3 bases; bases with no gene match: 3. Germline-derived CDR1 and CDR2 are SNHLY and FYNNEI. This CDR3 region has 14 residues. DNA for the CDR3: TGTGCCAGCAGTGAGAGCGGGGTGACAGATACGCAGTATTTT. Protein sequence: CASSESGVTDTQYF.

CDR3 amino acids: CAISELEAGRGYTF. CDR3 sequence (DNA): TGTGCCATCAGTGAGTTAGAGGCGGGGCGCGGCTACACCTTC. The chain has TRBV10-3 and TRBJ1-2; perhaps TRBD1 as D (5 bases). The CDR3 extends over 14 amino acids. Germline-derived CDR1 and CDR2 are ENHRY and SYGVKD. Trimming stripped 1 base from V and 8 bases from J, with 14 bases between.

This clone has only one observation. The rearrangement links TRBV5-1 to TRBJ2-2; possibly TRBD1 for D (6 bases). Trimming left V 7 bases short and J 1 base short, with 11 bases between. CDR3 length: 14 residues. Germline CDR1 and CDR2: SGHRS and YFSETQ. CDR3 amino acids: CASGTGLNTGELFF. The CDR3 coding sequence is TGCGCCAGCGGCACAGGGTTGAACACCGGGGAGCTGTTTTTT.

This clone was seen a few times. In DNA form, the CDR3 reads TGCGCCAGCAGCTTGGGTGGGACAGGGGTTACTGAAGCTTTCTTT. Translating gives CASSLGGTGVTEAFF. The rearrangement links TRBV5-1 to TRBJ1-1; 10 nucleotides align to TRBD1. Germline V lookup: CDR1 SGHRS, CDR2 YFSETQ. The CDR3 is 15 amino acids. The V segment lost 0 bases and the J segment 5 bases; nucleotides outside the gene matches: 4. The complete variable domain, with remaining parts taken from reference TRBV5-1 and TRBJ1-1, reads KAGVTQTPRYLIKTRGQQVTLSCSPISGHRSVSWYQQTPGQGLQFLFEYFSETQRNKGNFPGRFSGRQFSNSRSEMNVSTLELGDSALYLCASSLGGTGVTEAFFGQGTRLTVV.